Presented here are 20 T cell receptor beta chains from one specimen sequenced in a study of shared clonotypes between healthy human individuals. Sequencing used immunoSEQ multiplex PCR; TCRdb keeps in-frame clones, though not all of them. The table lists millions of clones, over 85% of them singletons. The material sequenced was naive CD4+ T cells sorted from blood. As for subset: CD45RA+ positively selected. The receptor source for this set is a man aged 18 to 30 in good health.

The chain links TRBV7-2 to TRBJ1-1, with TRBD1 matching over 8 bases. The germline gives CDR1 SGHTA, CDR2 FQGNSA. J was trimmed by 4 bases and V by 3 bases; bases with no gene match: 7. CDR3 length equals 15 residues. CDR3 in amino acids: CASSFATGVFTEAFF. The CDR3 region has the DNA TGTGCCAGCAGCTTCGCGACAGGGGTTTTCACTGAAGCTTTCTTT.

The rearrangement links TRBV19 to TRBJ1-2, with D unresolved. The CDR3 is 13 residues long. Germline assignment: CDR1 LNHDA and CDR2 SQIVND (reference sequence). Trimming stripped 4 bases from V and 2 bases from J, with 8 bases between. In DNA form, the CDR3 reads TGTGCCAGTAGTACCCAGGCAAACTATGGCTACACCTTC. Translating gives CASSTQANYGYTF. The variable domain in full, with the rest retrieved from reference TRBV19 and TRBJ1-2, is DGGITQSPKYLFRKEGQNVTLSCEQNLNHDAMYWYRQDPGQGLRLIYYSQIVNDFQKGDIAEGYSVSREKKESFPLTVTSAQKNPTAFYLCASSTQANYGYTFGSGTRLTVV.

The rearrangement links TRBV19 to TRBJ2-2; 7 nucleotides agree with TRBD1. In germline, CDR1 is LNHDA, CDR2 SQIVND (reference sequence). The CDR3 totals 13 residues. With V trimmed by 6 bases and J by 6 bases, 4 bases remained unmatched. CDR3: CASRDRPPGELFF. The CDR3, as DNA: TGTGCCAGTAGGGACAGGCCCCCCGGGGAGCTGTTTTTT.

The chain carries TRBV11-2 and TRBJ2-3, with TRBD2 matching 10 bases. Germline CDR1 and CDR2: SGHAT and FQNNGV. The length of the CDR3 is 16 residues. J gave up 2 bases and V 1 base, and 3 bases lay outside the gene matches. The CDR3 DNA follows: TGTGCCAGCAGCTTAGGGACTAGCGGAAACACAGATACGCAGTATTTT. Its translation: CASSLGTSGNTDTQYF.

The chain has TRBV6-6 and TRBJ2-5, with unresolved D. Looked up from germline, CDR1 is MNHNY and CDR2 is SVGAGI (reference sequence). The CDR3 has 11 residues. The V gene lost 8 bases and the J gene lost 9 bases, with 13 bases spanning the gap. CDR3 coding DNA: TGTGCCAGCGTATGGGGTGAGGCCCAGTACTTC. It translates to CASVWGEAQYF.

V and J are TRBV7-9 and TRBJ2-3; possibly TRBD2 for D (6 bases). Trimming took off 1 base at V and 4 bases at J, with 15 bases between the two ends. The CDR3 sequence is 16 residues long. Looked up from germline, CDR1 is SEHNR and CDR2 is FQNEAQ (reference sequence). The CDR3 nucleotides are TGTGCCAGCAGCTTAGTCGCGGGGAGGCAGTCAGATACGCAGTATTTT. Amino acid sequence: CASSLVAGRQSDTQYF.

The genes are TRBV6-5 and TRBJ2-1; TRBD2 agrees at 8 bases. In germline, CDR1 is MNHEY, CDR2 SVGAGI. V was clipped by 2 bases and J by 3 bases; unmatched bases: 6. CDR3 length: 16 amino acids. In nucleotides, the CDR3 is TGTGCCAGCAGTTACCTCGCCGGGACTAGCTACAATGAGCAGTTCTTC. Translation: CASSYLAGTSYNEQFF.

The gene calls are TRBV10-3 and TRBJ2-3, with D uncertain. V was trimmed by 0 bases and J by 5 bases, leaving 12 bases between them. Per germline, CDR1 ENHRY and CDR2 SYGVKD. The CDR3 totals 15 residues. The CDR3 DNA sequence: TGTGCCATCAGTGAGTCGAATGGTAAGGGAGATACGCAGTATTTT. The encoded protein is CAISESNGKGDTQYF.

The CDR3 region has the DNA TGTGCCAGCAGCCCGCCGCGCGGTGCAGATACGCAGTATTTT. It codes for CASSPPRGADTQYF. V and J are TRBV4-2 and TRBJ2-3, with unresolved D. Trimming shortened V by 4 bases and J by 4 bases, and 12 bases separated the two germline ends. The CDR3 sequence is 14 residues long. Germline values: CDR1 LGHNA, CDR2 YNFKEQ.

The CDR3 DNA is TGCGCCAGCAGCCCCAACGAGGCAGGGGAAGCTTTCTTT. This gives the protein CASSPNEAGEAFF. The chain is built from TRBV4-1 and TRBJ1-1, with D possibly matching TRBD1 (5 bases). Per the germline V gene, CDR1 is MGHRA and CDR2 is YSYEKL. The CDR3 has 13 residues. The ends were cut back, 4 bases at V and 8 bases at J, with 14 bases in the middle.

The V and J genes are TRBV7-9 and TRBJ2-7; D might be TRBD1 (6 bases). Germline CDR1 reads SEHNR; CDR2 reads FQNEAQ (reference sequence). V dropped 5 bases and J dropped 0 bases, with 20 bases sitting between them. This CDR3 has 17 amino acids. CDR3 residues: CASSPPSGTTSSYEQYF. The CDR3 nucleotides read TGTGCCAGCAGCCCACCATCCGGGACAACTAGCTCCTACGAGCAGTACTTC. Full variable domain (missing parts from reference TRBV7-9 and TRBJ2-7): DTGVSQNPRHKITKRGQNVTFRCDPISEHNRLYWYRQTLGQGPEFLTYFQNEAQLEKSRLLSDRFSAERPKGSFSTLEIQRTEQGDSAMYLCASSPPSGTTSSYEQYFGPGTRLTVT.

As for this clone: The sample holds other DNA sequences that translate to the same CDR3. The chain employs TRBV2 and TRBJ2-5; D is possibly TRBD1 (6 bases). Germline CDR1 and CDR2: SNHLY and FYNNEI. The CDR3 spans 13 residues. V was trimmed by 4 bases and J by 2 bases, leaving 8 bases between them. The CDR3 DNA follows: TGTGCCAGCAGTGGGCAGGGGCAAGAGACCCAGTACTTC. Its protein is CASSGQGQETQYF.

The V gene is TRBV13, the J gene TRBJ1-2, with D perhaps matching TRBD1 (6 bases). This CDR3 comprises 17 residues. The germline V gene encodes CDR1 PRHDT and CDR2 FYEKMQ (reference sequence). V lost 4 bases, J lost 9 bases, and 27 bases lay in between. The CDR3: CASSSSGWTAVLDRYTF. CDR3 coding DNA: TGTGCCAGCAGCTCATCTGGGTGGACAGCCGTCCTAGATCGCTACACCTTC.

About this clone: This may arise from a read error, as a much more abundant clone is one base away. The chain is built from TRBV25-1 and TRBJ1-2, with 7 bases identical to TRBD1. J gave up 2 bases and V 8 bases, and 5 bases lay outside the gene matches. CDR3 length equals 13 residues. Germline V CDR1 and CDR2: MGHDK, SYGVNS. The CDR3 DNA follows: TGTGCCAGCTGCCCGACAGGGAACTATGGCTACACCTTC. Translation gives CASCPTGNYGYTF.

The chain combines TRBV6-5 with TRBJ2-7, with D possibly being TRBD1 (6 bases). Trimming cost V 2 bases and J 0 bases, with 11 bases left between them. Germline CDR1 and CDR2: MNHEY and SVGAGI. This CDR3 has 15 amino acids. The CDR3 nucleotides are TGTGCCAGCAGTTACAGTGACAGGCCCTCCTACGAGCAGTACTTC. Protein: CASSYSDRPSYEQYF.

V usage is TRBV6-1 and J usage is TRBJ2-5; D not resolved. The CDR3 consists of 15 residues. Looked up from germline, CDR1 is MNHNS and CDR2 is SASEGT. Trimming shortened V by 3 bases and J by 2 bases, and 13 bases separated the two germline ends. The CDR3 coding sequence is TGTGCCAGCAGTGAGAGTCTGGGGTTTCAAGAGACCCAGTACTTC. It codes for CASSESLGFQETQYF.

The gene calls are TRBV2 and TRBJ2-7; D is possibly TRBD2 (5 bases). The V and J ends lost 6 bases and 0 bases respectively, with 12 bases between them. The CDR3 spans 14 residues. The germline CDR1 and CDR2 sequences are SNHLY and FYNNEI. The CDR3: CASRDSETSYEQYF. In nucleotides, the CDR3 is TGTGCCAGCAGGGACTCCGAAACCTCCTACGAGCAGTACTTC.

This chain links TRBV19 with TRBJ2-3, with D unclear. CDR1 LNHDA and CDR2 SQIVND come from the germline V gene (reference sequence). The CDR3 covers 16 residues. V lost 1 base to trimming and J lost 2 bases, with 13 bases between them. The CDR3 loop is CASSIGNSPTTDTQYF. In DNA form, the CDR3 reads TGTGCCAGTAGTATAGGGAACTCACCGACCACAGATACGCAGTATTTT.

V gene TRBV4-1 combines with J gene TRBJ2-3; D unclear. The ends were cut back, 2 bases at V and 1 base at J, with 10 bases in the middle. CDR1 and CDR2 from the germline V gene are MGHRA and YSYEKL. The CDR3 has 15 residues. This chain's CDR3 is CASSQPVFRTDTQYF. CDR3 sequence (DNA): TGCGCCAGCAGCCAACCAGTGTTTCGCACAGATACGCAGTATTTT.

V gene TRBV10-3 combines with J gene TRBJ1-1; D is uncertain. The germline V gene encodes CDR1 ENHRY and CDR2 SYGVKD. V was cut by 4 bases and J by 7 bases, with 7 bases left in between. The CDR3 runs 11 residues. The CDR3 here is CAISGDREAFF. CDR3 nucleotides: TGTGCCATCAGTGGAGATCGTGAAGCTTTCTTT.